This T cell receptor (beta chain) was captured in a study of T-cell memory formation after mild COVID-19. V lost 3 bases and J 9 bases, leaving 19 bases between the germline ends. The CDR3 length is 15 residues. Germline V gene data show CDR1 as SGHDT and CDR2 as YYEEEE. Study-wide results and caveats: Shrinking CD4+ clones resided mostly in CM and EM, and CD8+ ones in EMRA.

Each CDR3 protein is one row after TCRdb ran MiXCR on the 5' RACE reads. This table holds about 620,000 distinct CDR3 sequences, approximately 19% found once. With regard to this clonotype: Its antigen is not identified.

The sequenced sample was PBMCs or a T cell subset sorted from them (not recorded which). The TCR originated in an adult woman who had mild COVID-19 (a few samples of this study predate the infection). Cell type and time point are not known. V gene TRBV5-6 combines with J gene TRBJ2-1; D may be TRBD1 (6 bases). CDR3: CASSWVAGEFGEQFF. The CDR3 nucleotides are TGTGCCAGCAGCTGGGTGGCAGGGGAATTTGGTGAGCAGTTCTTC.